A selection of T cell receptor beta chains follows, all from one sample in a study of early stage breast cancer tumors. Sequencing used immunoSEQ multiplex PCR; TCRdb keeps in-frame clones, though not all of them. The data contain tens of thousands of clones, approximately 80% of them singletons. Input material: blood. The receptor source for this set is a person aged 55 to 70 with breast cancer. Both conserved end residues are part of each CDR3. The order of the fields is J gene, clone size, V gene, CDR3 protein. Expanded clones are given a class, and other clones once, few, many or no size at all.

J gene: TRBJ1-5
clone size: .
V gene: TRBV6-5
CDR3 protein: CASRPDRSNQPQHF

J gene: TRBJ1-1
clone size: .
V gene: TRBV5-1
CDR3 protein: CASSPGQTNTEAFF

J gene: TRBJ2-3
clone size: once
V gene: TRBV19
CDR3 protein: CASSKGQDPTDTQYF

J gene: TRBJ2-7
clone size: .
V gene: TRBV10-3
CDR3 protein: CAITRDLRSYEQYF

J gene: TRBJ2-5
clone size: once
V gene: TRBV5-1
CDR3 protein: CASSLARGLAGGQETQYF

J gene: TRBJ1-2
clone size: few
V gene: TRBV19
CDR3 protein: CASRGTGGYGYTF

J gene: TRBJ1-1
clone size: .
V gene: TRBV28
CDR3 protein: CASSSLSLEAFF

J gene: TRBJ1-2
clone size: .
V gene: TRBV5-1
CDR3 protein: CASSFGGINYGYTF

J gene: TRBJ1-5
clone size: .
V gene: TRBV5-6
CDR3 protein: CASSYDRDNQPQHF

J gene: TRBJ1-1
clone size: .
V gene: TRBV4-1
CDR3 protein: CASSQVAQGLNTEAFF

J gene: TRBJ1-2
clone size: .
V gene: TRBV7-9
CDR3 protein: CASSTDRGPNYGYTF

J gene: TRBJ1-2
clone size: .
V gene: TRBV15
CDR3 protein: CATSSYTGCGKTYGYTF

J gene: TRBJ1-1
clone size: once
V gene: TRBV27
CDR3 protein: CASSQRQGNTEAFF

J gene: TRBJ1-4
clone size: .
V gene: TRBV6-5
CDR3 protein: CASSYGAGGEKLFF

J gene: TRBJ1-1
clone size: .
V gene: TRBV30
CDR3 protein: CAWSAGQGGTEAFF

J gene: TRBJ2-1
clone size: .
V gene: TRBV6-1
CDR3 protein: CASSGRDMRYNEQFF

J gene: TRBJ2-7
clone size: .
V gene: TRBV6-5
CDR3 protein: CASSYSRQGTHEQYF

J gene: TRBJ2-2
clone size: .
V gene: TRBV11-2
CDR3 protein: CASSPSRRAGELFF

J gene: TRBJ2-2
clone size: .
V gene: TRBV6-4
CDR3 protein: CASSDRGTGELFF

J gene: TRBJ2-3
clone size: .
V gene: TRBV30
CDR3 protein: CAWGGLAGFTDTQYF

J gene: TRBJ2-2
clone size: once
V gene: TRBV4-1
CDR3 protein: CASSHRAGELFF

J gene: TRBJ2-7
clone size: .
V gene: TRBV4-3
CDR3 protein: CASSQDFGGEISSYEQYF

J gene: TRBJ1-1
clone size: .
V gene: TRBV11-2
CDR3 protein: CASSLDRAEAFF

J gene: TRBJ2-3
clone size: .
V gene: TRBV19
CDR3 protein: CASSSGGGTDTQYF

J gene: TRBJ2-7
clone size: .
V gene: TRBV13
CDR3 protein: CASSLPYDEQYF

J gene: TRBJ1-2
clone size: .
V gene: TRBV19
CDR3 protein: CASSLDRLGYGYTF

J gene: TRBJ2-2
clone size: .
V gene: TRBV18
CDR3 protein: CASSASLGAGELFF

J gene: TRBJ2-7
clone size: .
V gene: TRBV29-1
CDR3 protein: CSVTGATYEQYF

J gene: TRBJ1-2
clone size: .
V gene: TRBV5-1
CDR3 protein: CASSLDATNYGYTF

J gene: TRBJ1-2
clone size: .
V gene: TRBV19
CDR3 protein: CASSTIQGPYTF

J gene: TRBJ2-2
clone size: medium-sized
V gene: TRBV6-1
CDR3 protein: CASSWYRGDSGELFF

J gene: TRBJ2-7
clone size: .
V gene: TRBV28
CDR3 protein: CASGTNFDEQYF

J gene: TRBJ2-3
clone size: .
V gene: TRBV27
CDR3 protein: CASSLGGRAPTDTQYF

J gene: TRBJ2-3
clone size: once
V gene: TRBV4-2
CDR3 protein: CASSQDRRPLGTDTQYF

J gene: TRBJ2-7
clone size: .
V gene: TRBV5-6
CDR3 protein: CASSLPTGFGSDEQYF